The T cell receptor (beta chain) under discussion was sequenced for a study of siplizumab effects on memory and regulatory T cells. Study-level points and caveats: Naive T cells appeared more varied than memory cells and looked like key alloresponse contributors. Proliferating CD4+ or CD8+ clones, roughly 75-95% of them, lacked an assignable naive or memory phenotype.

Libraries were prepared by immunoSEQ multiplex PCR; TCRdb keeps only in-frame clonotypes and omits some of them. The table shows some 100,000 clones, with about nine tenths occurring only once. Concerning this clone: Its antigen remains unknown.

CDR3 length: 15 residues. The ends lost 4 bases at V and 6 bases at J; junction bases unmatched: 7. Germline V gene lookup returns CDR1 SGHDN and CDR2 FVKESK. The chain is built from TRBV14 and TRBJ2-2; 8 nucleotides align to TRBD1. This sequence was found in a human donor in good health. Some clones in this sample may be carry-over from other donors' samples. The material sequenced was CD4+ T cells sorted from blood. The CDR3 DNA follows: TGTGCCAGCAGCCGGGCGTCAGGGGGCGCCGGGGAGCTGTTTTTT. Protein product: CASSRASGGAGELFF.